A selection of T cell receptor beta chains follows, all from one sample in a study of cytomegalovirus exposure and HLA in healthy donors. Sequencing was performed with immunoSEQ multiplex PCR; in TCRdb, only in-frame clones are kept and a portion is missing. Here the sample spans over 70,000 clones, 70% to 90% being singletons. The sequenced sample consisted of PBMCs. These receptors all come from a woman under 30 in good health and CMV-seropositive. Each CDR3 is given with its conserved first and last residue. The size entry is marked missing in some rows and otherwise reads once, few, many or a size class.

j_call v_call clone_size cdr3_aa
TRBJ2-7 TRBV4-1 NA CASSHPGQGIYEQYF
TRBJ1-1 TRBV19 once CASIPGWTGNTEAFF
TRBJ2-5 TRBV7-2 NA CASTIWGEETQYF
TRBJ2-1 TRBV4-1 few CASSQDLTGFPEQFF
TRBJ1-1 TRBV29-1 NA CSVEQDRTEAFF
TRBJ2-4 TRBV18 NA CASSPPRQGTDIQYF
TRBJ1-2 TRBV29-1 NA CSVAGTGDYGYTF
TRBJ2-2 TRBV27 NA CASSPRGLVAGELFF
TRBJ2-2 TRBV30 medium-sized CAWSSGGSASGELFF
TRBJ2-1 TRBV25-1 NA CASSEYTRGPYNEQFF
TRBJ2-7 TRBV28 NA CASGTASYEQYF
TRBJ2-2 TRBV4-2 NA CASSQEGGLGWTGELFF
TRBJ2-3 TRBV2 NA CASSTRSYTQYF
TRBJ1-5 TRBV21-1 NA CARRQGDQPQHF
TRBJ2-3 TRBV18 NA CASSPLVGTGSTDTQYF
TRBJ2-5 TRBV11-3 NA CASSDSTVAQETQYF
TRBJ2-1 TRBV28 NA CASSLQSGRANEQFF
TRBJ1-2 TRBV7-2 NA CASSLGQGGGYGYTF
TRBJ2-2 TRBV6-1 NA CATPRGGNTGELFF
TRBJ2-1 TRBV11-2 NA CASRANSGGLNEQFF
TRBJ2-1 TRBV11-1 NA CASSLGGTGGNEQFF
TRBJ2-2 TRBV27 NA CASRRTALANTGELFF